The 27 T cell receptor beta chains below come from one sample, sequenced in a study of OX40 agonist ivuxolimab in advanced cancers. Using immunoSEQ multiplex PCR, the repertoire was profiled, and TCRdb retains in-frame clones only, with some absent. The sample has about 100,000 clones, 80% to 95% seen once. The sample here was CD4+ or CD8+ T cells sorted from blood, taken in a trial of the OX40 agonist ivuxolimab. The receptors were gathered from an adult with an advanced solid tumor such as melanoma, head and neck, liver or kidney cancer.

The chain recombines TRBV7-8 with TRBJ2-5; weak D call: TRBD1 (6 bases). CDR3 length equals 15 residues. CDR1 and CDR2 (germline): SGHVS, FQNEAQ. Deletions cut 4 bases from V and 7 bases from J, with 19 bases between. CDR3 nucleotides: TGTGCCAGCAGCTCGAGGACAGTCAAAGAGTGGACCCAGTACTTC. Translation gives CASSSRTVKEWTQYF.

The rearrangement links TRBV28 to TRBJ2-1; 7 bases are a match to TRBD1. V gave up 6 bases and J gave up 11 bases; unmatched junction bases: 13. The CDR3 length is 14 residues. Germline lookup yields CDR1 MDHEN and CDR2 SYDVKM. The CDR3 coding sequence is TGTGCCAGCAGCCCGCTTGGTAGGGGGCCACAGCAGTTCTTC. This gives the protein CASSPLGRGPQQFF.

V is TRBV28 and J is TRBJ1-5, with TRBD1 identical over 8 bases. Trimming took 6 bases from V and 6 from J; bases not matched to a gene: 10. The CDR3 loop spans 15 amino acids. CDR1 is MDHEN and CDR2 is SYDVKM in the germline V gene. This CDR3 is CASRRQGLKGQPQHF. CDR3 sequence (DNA): TGTGCCAGCAGACGACAGGGGTTGAAGGGTCAGCCCCAGCATTTT.

This rearrangement joins TRBV18 to TRBJ2-7; 7 bases fit TRBD1. V lost 5 bases to trimming and J lost 2 bases; unmatched junction nucleotides: 6. Germline V gives CDR1 KGHSH, CDR2 LQKENI. This CDR3 comprises 14 residues. CDR3 in amino acids: CASSSARGPYEQYF. CDR3 sequence (DNA): TGTGCCAGCTCATCGGCTAGGGGGCCCTACGAGCAGTACTTC. Variable domain in full (rest from reference TRBV18 and TRBJ2-7): NAGVMQNPRHLVRRRGQEARLRCSPMKGHSHVYWYRQLPEEGLKFMVYLQKENIIDESGMPKERFSAEFPKEGPSILRIQQVVRGDSAAYFCASSSARGPYEQYFGPGTRLTVT.

CDR3 protein: CASSLLGQGSDTQYF. DNA for the CDR3: TGTGCCAGCAGCTTGCTGGGACAGGGGTCAGATACGCAGTATTTT. This chain connects TRBV5-6 to TRBJ2-3, with 10 positions matching TRBD1. Germline V gives CDR1 SGHDT, CDR2 YYEEEE. The V segment lost 1 base and the J segment 4 bases; nucleotides outside the gene matches: 3. The CDR3 covers 15 residues.

The gene calls are TRBV18 and TRBJ2-5; D is uncertain. Between the trimmed V and J ends, which lost 0 bases and 6 bases, there was a span of 5 bases. Germline V gives CDR1 KGHSH, CDR2 LQKENI. The CDR3 spans 12 residues. CDR3 in amino acids: CASSPPSKTQYF. The CDR3 DNA is TGTGCCAGCTCACCACCGTCAAAGACCCAGTACTTC.

J is TRBJ2-7 and V is TRBV13; TRBD1 matches at 7 bases. The CDR3 covers 14 residues. The ends lost 5 bases at V and 2 bases at J; junction bases unmatched: 6. Germline V gives CDR1 PRHDT, CDR2 FYEKMQ (reference sequence). This CDR3 reads CASSRQGRAYEQYF. Here the CDR3 DNA reads TGTGCCAGCAGCCGACAGGGTCGGGCCTACGAGCAGTACTTC.

This clone was seen once. The chain employs TRBV10-2 and TRBJ2-3; 7 bases line up with TRBD2. V trimming: 7 bases; J trimming: 4 bases; junction bases outside the gene matches: 8. CDR1 is WSHSY and CDR2 is SAAADI in the germline V gene. The CDR3 is 14 residues long. CDR3 sequence reads: CASIPAGFADTQYF. The CDR3 DNA is TGCGCCAGCATACCAGCGGGATTCGCAGATACGCAGTATTTT.

The rearrangement links TRBV19 to TRBJ1-2; unclear D gene. Germline V gene sequence: CDR1 LNHDA, CDR2 SQIVND (reference sequence). CDR3 length equals 14 residues. Trimming took 5 bases from V and 2 from J, leaving 12 bases between them. Written as DNA, the CDR3 is TGTGCCAGTAGTCCTGGGAGGGCGAACTATGGCTACACCTTC. It codes for CASSPGRANYGYTF.

The rearrangement links TRBV19 to TRBJ1-5, with D possibly matching TRBD1 (6 bases). The ends were cut back, 5 bases at V and 7 bases at J, with 15 bases in the middle. The germline V gene encodes CDR1 LNHDA and CDR2 SQIVND (reference sequence). The CDR3 is made up of 14 amino acids. CDR3: CASSSRQGRQPQHF. CDR3 in DNA: TGTGCCAGTAGTTCCCGGCAGGGGAGGCAGCCCCAGCATTTT.

V is TRBV7-5 and J is TRBJ2-7; the table assigns TRBD2, which was not confirmed against the DNA. TRBV7-5 is labeled a pseudogene. The CDR3 totals 16 residues. The CDR3 DNA sequence: TGTGCCAGAAGCCTAGGAACCGGGACTAGTGTTTACGAGCAGTACTTC. Its protein is CARSLGTGTSVYEQYF.

Only one count was recorded for this clone. J is TRBJ2-7 and V is TRBV9, with D tentatively TRBD1 (5 bases). Germline values: CDR1 SGDLS, CDR2 YYNGEE. With 4 bases removed from V and 5 bases from J, the gap between germline ends came to 16 bases. The CDR3 extends over 14 amino acids. CDR3 protein: CASSTTDKGHEQYF. The CDR3 bases are TGTGCCAGCAGCACGACGGACAAGGGTCACGAGCAGTACTTC.

The chain carries TRBV28 and TRBJ2-7, with D possibly being TRBD2 (5 bases). Germline CDR1 MDHEN, CDR2 SYDVKM. The V end was cut by 2 bases, the J end by 7 bases, with 12 bases between. The CDR3 has 13 residues. CDR3 amino acids: CASSLVGVREQYF. For the CDR3, the DNA is TGTGCCAGCAGTTTAGTGGGAGTCCGGGAGCAGTACTTC. Full variable domain (rest looked up from reference TRBV28 and TRBJ2-7): DVKVTQSSRYLVKRTGEKVFLECVQDMDHENMFWYRQDPGLGLRLIYFSYDVKMKEKGDIPEGYSVSREKKERFSLILESASTNQTSMYLCASSLVGVREQYFGPGTRLTVT.

The chain employs TRBV4-3 and TRBJ1-2; D call uncertain. CDR1 is LGHNA, CDR2 YSLEER, per germline. The germline V and J ends were trimmed by 0 bases and 2 bases, with 4 bases remaining between them. The CDR3 is made up of 13 amino acids. CDR3 sequence reads: CASSQDVNYGYTF. The CDR3 DNA reads TGCGCCAGCAGCCAAGATGTCAACTATGGCTACACCTTC.

The V call is TRBV28, the J call TRBJ1-3; a weak D match, TRBD1 (5 bases). With 5 bases removed from V and 3 bases from J, the gap between germline ends came to 17 bases. The V gene's germline CDR1 is MDHEN and CDR2 SYDVKM. The CDR3 has 16 residues. The CDR3 sequence is CASSESGGVGGNTIYF. Here the CDR3 DNA reads TGTGCCAGCAGTGAAAGTGGAGGGGTCGGTGGAAACACCATATATTTT.

The chain carries TRBV18 and TRBJ2-3, with TRBD1 identical over 7 bases. The CDR3 runs 15 residues. The germline CDR1 and CDR2 sequences are KGHSH and LQKENI. Trimming removed 2 bases from V and 3 bases from J; junction bases left unmatched: 5. DNA for the CDR3: TGTGCCAGCTCACCAGACAGGGTCGGGACAGATACGCAGTATTTT. Its translation is CASSPDRVGTDTQYF.

The chain couples TRBV4-2 to TRBJ2-7; D not resolved. This CDR3 contains 15 residues. Germline CDR1 LGHNA, CDR2 YNFKEQ. V lost 0 bases and J lost 2, with 11 bases in between. The CDR3 loop is CASSQETFAAYEQYF. Here the CDR3 DNA reads TGTGCCAGCAGCCAAGAGACGTTTGCCGCCTACGAGCAGTACTTC.

V gene TRBV7-2 combines with J gene TRBJ2-3; 11 bases align to TRBD2. The CDR3 loop spans 16 amino acids. The V and J ends lost 1 base and 5 bases, in that order; junction bases with no gene match: 5. Germline CDR1 reads SGHTA; CDR2 reads FQGNSA. The CDR3 loop reads CASSLGSGRAGDTQYF. The CDR3 DNA follows: TGTGCCAGCAGCTTAGGTAGCGGGAGGGCTGGAGATACGCAGTATTTT.

This rearrangement joins TRBV11-1 to TRBJ2-4, with D unresolved. The CDR3 is 15 amino acids. Germline CDR1 is SGHAT and CDR2 is FQDESV (reference sequence). V shed 1 base and J shed 0 bases, with 7 bases lying between them. This CDR3 reads CASSLDSVAKNIQYF. DNA for the CDR3: TGTGCCAGCAGCTTAGATTCGGTAGCCAAAAACATTCAGTACTTC.

This chain uses TRBV2 with TRBJ2-7; 7 bases fit TRBD2. Germline values: CDR1 SNHLY, CDR2 FYNNEI. The V and J ends lost 2 bases and 1 base, in that order; junction bases with no gene match: 2. This CDR3 contains 14 residues. The CDR3 nucleotides read TGTGCCAGCAGTGAACTAGCGGTATCCTACGAGCAGTACTTC. Translating gives CASSELAVSYEQYF.

This rearrangement joins TRBV27 to TRBJ2-7; D is perhaps TRBD2 (6 bases). V dropped 2 bases and J dropped 3 bases, with 23 bases sitting between them. Germline V gives CDR1 MNHEY, CDR2 SMNVEV (reference sequence). This CDR3 has 18 amino acids. CDR3 bases: TGTGCCAGCAGTTTACTTACCCGATTTGGGGGAGGTCACTACGAGCAGTACTTC. It translates to CASSLLTRFGGGHYEQYF.

The rearrangement links TRBV9 to TRBJ2-1, with a possible D match to TRBD2 (6 bases). The ends were cut back, 4 bases at V and 3 bases at J, with 17 bases in the middle. In germline, CDR1 is SGDLS, CDR2 YYNGEE. This CDR3 region has 16 residues. The CDR3 bases are TGTGCCAGCAGCCCCCAGAGCGGAGGGGTCTACAATGAGCAGTTCTTC. Protein: CASSPQSGGVYNEQFF.

The chain employs TRBV18 and TRBJ2-1, with TRBD2 matching 10 bases. The V segment lost 2 bases and the J segment 2 bases; nucleotides outside the gene matches: 0. The CDR3 is 15 amino acids. CDR1 and CDR2 from the germline V gene are KGHSH and LQKENI. CDR3: CASSPGTSAYNEQFF. Here the CDR3 DNA reads TGTGCCAGCTCACCAGGGACTAGCGCCTACAATGAGCAGTTCTTC.

The chain joins TRBV6-6 to TRBJ1-3; D not certain. CDR1 is MNHNY, CDR2 SVGAGI, per germline (reference sequence). This CDR3 comprises 14 residues. V was cut by 5 bases and J by 4 bases, with 12 bases left in between. Written as DNA, the CDR3 is TGTGCCAGCAGTCGGAGCGGGTTCGGAAACACCATATATTTT. Its protein product is CASSRSGFGNTIYF.

This clone was counted a single time. The chain joins TRBV28 to TRBJ2-7; weak D call: TRBD1 (6 bases). Trimming removed 2 bases at V and 4 bases at J, with 12 bases between. This CDR3 spans 14 amino acids. Looked up from germline, CDR1 is MDHEN and CDR2 is SYDVKM. This CDR3 is CASSLEGQGYEQYF. CDR3 nucleotide sequence: TGTGCCAGCAGTTTAGAAGGGCAGGGGTACGAGCAGTACTTC.

The chain links TRBV7-2 to TRBJ1-1, with a tentative D call TRBD1 (6 bases). Germline V gives CDR1 SGHTA, CDR2 FQGNSA. The V gene lost 3 bases and the J gene lost 5 bases, with 7 bases spanning the gap. The CDR3 is 12 amino acids. The CDR3 reads CASSFDRTEAFF. CDR3 nucleotide sequence: TGTGCCAGCAGCTTCGACAGGACTGAAGCTTTCTTT.

This clone was seen only a few times. The J gene is TRBJ2-3, the V gene TRBV4-2, with D tentatively TRBD2 (6 bases). CDR1 LGHNA and CDR2 YNFKEQ come from the germline V gene. The CDR3 is 13 amino acids. V lost 4 bases and J lost 6, with 11 bases in between. The CDR3, as DNA: TGTGCCAGCAGCCGGCGACTAGGCGATACGCAGTATTTT. Amino acids: CASSRRLGDTQYF.